The T cell receptor (beta chain) described here comes from a study of blood T cells in healthy people across ages. V shed 6 bases and J shed 6 bases, with 20 bases lying between them. Germline lookup yields CDR1 SGHTA and CDR2 FQGNSA. This CDR3 has 15 amino acids. Aged roughly 6 to 90, donors were systemically healthy Caucasians from Russia. Each donor gave 9.5 to 10 milliliters of peripheral blood. It was with a sample-barcoded 5' primer and a J-beta primer mix that a second PCR of about 6 to 12 cycles was run. TCRdb analysed the 5' RACE reads with MiXCR anew, one entry per CDR3 protein. The table includes 700,000 to 950,000 distinct CDR3 sequences, roughly 44% detected once.

This TCR was recovered from a woman aged 60 to 75 in good health. Sequenced: blood. The gene calls are TRBV7-2 and TRBJ1-2; a possible D gene is TRBD1 (5 bases). In nucleotides, the CDR3 is TGTGCCAGCAGACCTAATCTATTCAGGGCTGATGGCTACACCTTC. It yields the protein CASRPNLFRADGYTF. Drawing the rest from reference TRBV7-2 and TRBJ1-2, the complete variable domain is GAGVSQSPSNKVTEKGKDVELRCDPISGHTALYWYRQSLGQGLEFLIYFQGNSAPDKSGLPSDRFSAERTGGSVSTLTIQRTQQEDSAVYLCASRPNLFRADGYTFGSGTRLTVV.